These 13 T cell receptor beta chains were all obtained from the same sample, sequenced in a study of PD-1 blockade in mismatch repair-deficient tumors. Documented time point: archival surgical resection tumor tissue. Repertoires were generated with immunoSEQ multiplex PCR, while TCRdb's copy carries only in-frame clones and drops some. This sample has some 4,000 clones, with around 78% found just once. This specimen was primary tumor tissue, taken from a patient treated with pembrolizumab. The receptors stem from an adult with mismatch repair-deficient cancer.

The chain employs TRBV1 and TRBJ1-1; the table's D call TRBD1 went unverified against the DNA. TRBV1 is annotated as a pseudogene. This CDR3 is 14 amino acids long. The DNA for the CDR3 is TGCACCAGCAGTCCCACAGGGGTGACCACTGAAGCTTTCTTT. Residues: CTSSPTGVTTEAFF.

The J gene is TRBJ1-1, the V gene TRBV9; TRBD1 is a possible D gene (6 bases). V was cut by 3 bases and J by 5 bases, with 11 bases left in between. Germline V gene lookup returns CDR1 SGDLS and CDR2 YYNGEE. The CDR3 runs to 13 residues. In DNA form, the CDR3 reads TGTGCCAGCAGCGGAGGGGGATTGACTGAAGCTTTCTTT. Its protein product is CASSGGGLTEAFF. Combining the CDR3 with reference TRBV9 and TRBJ1-1 gives the whole variable domain DSGVTQTPKHLITATGQRVTLRCSPRSGDLSVYWYQQSLDQGLQFLIQYYNGEERAKGNILERFSAQQFPDLHSELNLSSLELGDSALYFCASSGGGLTEAFFGQGTRLTVV.

This clone was picked up one time. The chain is built from TRBV5-1 and TRBJ2-7; 11 bases align to TRBD1. J was trimmed by 3 bases and V by 0 bases; bases with no gene match: 2. CDR3 length equals 15 residues. Per the germline V gene, CDR1 is SGHRS and CDR2 is YFSETQ. CDR3 protein: CASSLAGTGGYEQYF. The CDR3, as DNA: TGCGCCAGCAGCTTGGCCGGGACAGGGGGCTACGAGCAGTACTTC.

The V and J genes are TRBV6-5 and TRBJ2-1; 9 nucleotides agree with TRBD2. CDR1 MNHEY and CDR2 SVGAGI come from the germline V gene. Trimming took 0 bases from V and 6 from J; bases not matched to a gene: 6. The CDR3 is made up of 16 amino acids. CDR3 DNA sequence: TGTGCCAGCAGTTACTCTCGGCGGGGGGGTGCCAATGAGCAGTTCTTC. Its translation: CASSYSRRGGANEQFF.

J is TRBJ2-3 and V is TRBV14; D is unclear. The CDR3 runs 15 residues. The germline gives CDR1 SGHDN, CDR2 FVKESK. Trimming left V 0 bases short and J 5 bases short, with 12 bases between. The CDR3 here is CASSQERNTLDTQYF. The DNA for the CDR3 is TGTGCCAGCAGCCAAGAGAGAAATACGTTAGATACGCAGTATTTT.

The chain uses TRBV5-8 and TRBJ2-1; 12 nucleotides match TRBD2. The J segment lost 7 bases and the V segment lost 4 bases, leaving 15 bases of the junction unmatched. The length of the CDR3 is 18 residues. Germline V lookup: CDR1 SGHTS, CDR2 YDEGEE. Here the CDR3 reads CASSVGSHRTSGMNEQFF. For the CDR3, the DNA is TGTGCCAGCAGCGTAGGATCCCACCGGACTAGCGGGATGAATGAGCAGTTCTTC.

This chain uses TRBV6-5 with TRBJ1-1, with 9 bases aligning to TRBD1. J gave up 3 bases and V 5 bases, and 4 bases lay outside the gene matches. Germline V gene lookup returns CDR1 MNHEY and CDR2 SVGAGI. CDR3 length: 14 amino acids. The CDR3 is CASSQQGAHTEAFF. Written as DNA, the CDR3 is TGTGCCAGCAGTCAACAGGGGGCGCACACTGAAGCTTTCTTT.

Turning to this clone: An end of the junction does not agree with germline; a read error may underlie this. The genes are TRBV6-6 and TRBJ1-4, with 8 bases lining up with TRBD1. The CDR3 consists of 15 residues. Germline assignment: CDR1 MNHNY and CDR2 SVGAGI (reference sequence). CDR3 sequence (DNA): TGTGCCAACAGTACCTCGACAGGGGACTTTGAAAAACTGTTTTTT. Its translation: CANSTSTGDFEKLFF.

The chain recombines TRBV5-5 with TRBJ2-2; D not certain. V lost 1 base to trimming and J lost 7 bases, with 11 bases between them. The CDR3 sequence is 14 residues long. Germline V gene sequence: CDR1 SGHKS, CDR2 YYEKEE (reference sequence). CDR3 amino acids: CASSLFPDDGELFF. In DNA form, the CDR3 reads TGTGCCAGCAGCTTGTTCCCAGATGACGGGGAGCTGTTTTTT. The full variable domain, with the rest looked up from reference TRBV5-5 and TRBJ2-2, is DAGVTQSPTHLIKTRGQQVTLRCSPISGHKSVSWYQQVLGQGPQFIFQYYEKEERGRGNFPDRFSARQFPNYSSELNVNALLLGDSALYLCASSLFPDDGELFFGEGSRLTVL.

V usage is TRBV7-9 and J usage is TRBJ1-1, with D hard to call. The CDR3 extends over 14 amino acids. V lost 5 bases, J lost 1 base, and 11 bases lay in between. Looked up from germline, CDR1 is SEHNR and CDR2 is FQNEAQ (reference sequence). The DNA for the CDR3 is TGTGCCAGCAGCCCCATGGCGGCGAACACTGAAGCTTTCTTT. Its protein product is CASSPMAANTEAFF.

The rearrangement links TRBV4-1 to TRBJ2-7; TRBD2 matches 9 bases. Germline values: CDR1 MGHRA, CDR2 YSYEKL. With V trimmed by 0 bases and J by 4 bases, 10 bases remained unmatched. This CDR3 region has 17 residues. The CDR3 here is CASSQERGREGRYEQYF. For the CDR3, the DNA is TGCGCCAGCAGCCAAGAAAGGGGGCGGGAGGGCCGATACGAGCAGTACTTC.

This sequence joins TRBV28 and TRBJ1-5, with 7 nucleotides matching TRBD1. The germline CDR1 and CDR2 sequences are MDHEN and SYDVKM. The CDR3 runs 17 residues. J gave up 7 bases and V 4 bases, and 16 bases lay outside the gene matches. CDR3 amino acids: CASSSSPTGLGEQPQHF. Written as DNA, the CDR3 is TGTGCCAGCAGTTCATCCCCGACAGGGCTGGGGGAGCAGCCCCAGCATTTT.

The V call is TRBV28, the J call TRBJ2-5; a possible D gene is TRBD2 (6 bases). The germline gives CDR1 MDHEN, CDR2 SYDVKM. Trimming took off 7 bases at V and 1 base at J, with 10 bases between the two ends. CDR3 size: 13 residues. The CDR3 loop is CASNLSGQETQYF. As DNA, the CDR3 is TGTGCCAGCAATCTTAGCGGCCAAGAGACCCAGTACTTC.